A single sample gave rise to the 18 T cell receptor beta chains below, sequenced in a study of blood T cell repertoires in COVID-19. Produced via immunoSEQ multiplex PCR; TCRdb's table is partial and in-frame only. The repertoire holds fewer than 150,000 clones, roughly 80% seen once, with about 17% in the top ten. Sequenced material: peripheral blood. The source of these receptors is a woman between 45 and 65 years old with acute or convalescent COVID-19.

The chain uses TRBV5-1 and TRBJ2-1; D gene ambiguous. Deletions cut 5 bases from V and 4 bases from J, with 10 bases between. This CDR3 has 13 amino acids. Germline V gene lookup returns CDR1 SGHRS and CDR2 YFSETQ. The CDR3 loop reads CASSRSPYNEQFF. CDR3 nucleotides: TGCGCCAGCAGTAGATCGCCGTACAATGAGCAGTTCTTC.

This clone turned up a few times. For the CDR3, the DNA is TGTGCCAGCAGCTCACAGCTTGGGACAGGGGGCAGTGAGCAGTTCTTC. Its translation is CASSSQLGTGGSEQFF. The chain links TRBV7-2 to TRBJ2-1; 12 nucleotides align to TRBD1. Looked up from germline, CDR1 is SGHTA and CDR2 is FQGNSA. The CDR3 sequence is 16 residues long. The trim removed 4 bases at V and 9 bases at J, leaving 10 bases unmatched.

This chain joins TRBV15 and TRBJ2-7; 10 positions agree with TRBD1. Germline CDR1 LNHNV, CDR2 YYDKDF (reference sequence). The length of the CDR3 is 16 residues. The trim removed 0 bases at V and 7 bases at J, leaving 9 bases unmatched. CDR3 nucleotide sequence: TGTGCCACCAGCAGAGATGCCGCGACAGGGGGCCATGAGCAGTACTTC. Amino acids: CATSRDAATGGHEQYF.

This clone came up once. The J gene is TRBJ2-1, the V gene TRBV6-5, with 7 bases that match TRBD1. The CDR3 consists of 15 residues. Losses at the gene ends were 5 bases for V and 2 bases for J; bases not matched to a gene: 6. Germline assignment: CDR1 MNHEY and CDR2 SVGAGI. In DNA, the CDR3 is TGTGCCAGCAGTCCGCAGGGGGAACCCTACAATGAGCAGTTCTTC. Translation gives CASSPQGEPYNEQFF.

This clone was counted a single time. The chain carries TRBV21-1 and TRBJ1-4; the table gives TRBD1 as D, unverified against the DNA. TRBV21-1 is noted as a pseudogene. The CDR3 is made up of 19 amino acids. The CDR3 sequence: CASSKGYDRGKKGNEKLFF. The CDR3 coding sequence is TGTGCCAGCAGCAAAGGATACGACAGAGGCAAGAAGGGTAATGAAAAACTGTTTTTT.

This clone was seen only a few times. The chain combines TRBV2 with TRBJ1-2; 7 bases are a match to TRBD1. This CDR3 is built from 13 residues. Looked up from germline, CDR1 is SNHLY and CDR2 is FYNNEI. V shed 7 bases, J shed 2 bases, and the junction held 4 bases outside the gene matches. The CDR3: CASKDRSNYGYTF. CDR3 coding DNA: TGTGCCAGCAAGGACAGGAGCAACTATGGCTACACCTTC.

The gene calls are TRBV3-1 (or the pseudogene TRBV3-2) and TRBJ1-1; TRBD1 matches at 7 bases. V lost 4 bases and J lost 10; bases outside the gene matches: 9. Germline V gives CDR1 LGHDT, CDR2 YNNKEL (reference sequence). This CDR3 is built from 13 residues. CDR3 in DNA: TGTGCCAGCAGCCGACAGGGCCTGGAGGGAGCTTTCTTT. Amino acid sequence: CASSRQGLEGAFF.

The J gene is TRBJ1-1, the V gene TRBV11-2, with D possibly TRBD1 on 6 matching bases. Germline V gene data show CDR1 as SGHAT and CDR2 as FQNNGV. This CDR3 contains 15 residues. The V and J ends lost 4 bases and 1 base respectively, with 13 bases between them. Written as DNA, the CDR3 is TGTGCCAGCAGCTCTTTCGACAGGCAGAACACTGAAGCTTTCTTT. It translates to CASSSFDRQNTEAFF.

The CDR3 DNA is TGTGCCAGCAGCGGCGGGCCAACCACTAACTATGGCTACACCTTC. Residues: CASSGGPTTNYGYTF. This sequence joins TRBV9 and TRBJ1-2; no clear D. The V and J ends lost 3 bases and 0 bases respectively, with 12 bases between them. Germline V gene data show CDR1 as SGDLS and CDR2 as YYNGEE. The CDR3 consists of 15 residues.

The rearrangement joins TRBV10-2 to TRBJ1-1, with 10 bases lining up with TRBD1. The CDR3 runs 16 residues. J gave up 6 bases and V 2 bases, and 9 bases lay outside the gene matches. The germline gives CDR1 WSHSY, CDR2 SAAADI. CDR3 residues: CASSEQTGGVTAEAFF. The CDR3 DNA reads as TGCGCCAGCAGTGAGCAGACAGGGGGCGTAACAGCTGAAGCTTTCTTT.

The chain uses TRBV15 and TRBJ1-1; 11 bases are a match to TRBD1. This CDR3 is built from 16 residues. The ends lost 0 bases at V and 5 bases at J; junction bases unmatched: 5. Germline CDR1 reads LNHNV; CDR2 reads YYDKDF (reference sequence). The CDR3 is CATSRDTGQGGTEAFF. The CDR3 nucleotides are TGTGCCACCAGCAGAGATACGGGACAGGGGGGGACTGAAGCTTTCTTT.

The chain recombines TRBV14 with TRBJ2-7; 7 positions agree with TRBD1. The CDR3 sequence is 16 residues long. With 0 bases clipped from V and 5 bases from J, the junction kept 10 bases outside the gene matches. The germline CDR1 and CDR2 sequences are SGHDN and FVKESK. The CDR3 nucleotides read TGTGCCAGCAGCCAAGAACCGAGGGACAGAACACACGAGCAGTACTTC. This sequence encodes CASSQEPRDRTHEQYF.

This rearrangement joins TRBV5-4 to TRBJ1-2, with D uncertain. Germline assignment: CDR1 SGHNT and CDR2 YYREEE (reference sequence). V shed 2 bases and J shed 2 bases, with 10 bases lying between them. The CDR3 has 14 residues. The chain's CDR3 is CASSFGSENYGYTF. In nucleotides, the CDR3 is TGTGCCAGCAGCTTTGGCAGCGAGAACTATGGCTACACCTTC.

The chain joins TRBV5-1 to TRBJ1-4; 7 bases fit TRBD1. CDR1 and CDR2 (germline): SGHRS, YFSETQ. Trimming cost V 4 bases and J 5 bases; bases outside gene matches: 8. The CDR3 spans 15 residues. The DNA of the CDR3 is TGCGCCAGCAGCCTGACAGGGAAAGGAAATGAAAAACTGTTTTTT. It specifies CASSLTGKGNEKLFF.

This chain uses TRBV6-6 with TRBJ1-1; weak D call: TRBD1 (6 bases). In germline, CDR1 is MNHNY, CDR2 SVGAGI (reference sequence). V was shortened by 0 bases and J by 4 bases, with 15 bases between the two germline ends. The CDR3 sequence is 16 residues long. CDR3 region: CASSYSGRGASTEAFF. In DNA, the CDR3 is TGTGCCAGCAGTTACTCGGGTCGGGGGGCTAGCACTGAAGCTTTCTTT.

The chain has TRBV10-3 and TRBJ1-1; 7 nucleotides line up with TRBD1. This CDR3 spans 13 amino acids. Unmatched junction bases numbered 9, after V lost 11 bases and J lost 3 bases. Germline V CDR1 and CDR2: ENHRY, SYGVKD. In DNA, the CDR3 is TGTGCCGGGAACAGGGGCGGTTACACTGAAGCTTTCTTT. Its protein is CAGNRGGYTEAFF.

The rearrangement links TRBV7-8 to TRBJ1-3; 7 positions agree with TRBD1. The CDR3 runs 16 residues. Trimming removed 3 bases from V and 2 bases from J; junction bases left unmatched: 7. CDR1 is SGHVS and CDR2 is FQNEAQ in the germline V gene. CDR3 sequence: CASSFQTGSAGNTIYF. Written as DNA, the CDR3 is TGTGCCAGCAGCTTTCAGACAGGGAGCGCTGGAAACACCATATATTTT.

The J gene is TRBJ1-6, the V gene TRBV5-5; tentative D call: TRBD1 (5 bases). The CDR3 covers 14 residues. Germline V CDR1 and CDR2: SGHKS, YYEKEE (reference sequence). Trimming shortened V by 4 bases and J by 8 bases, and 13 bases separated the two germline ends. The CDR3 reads CASSPGGGDSPLHF. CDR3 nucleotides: TGTGCCAGCAGCCCGGGGGGGGGAGATTCACCCCTCCACTTT.